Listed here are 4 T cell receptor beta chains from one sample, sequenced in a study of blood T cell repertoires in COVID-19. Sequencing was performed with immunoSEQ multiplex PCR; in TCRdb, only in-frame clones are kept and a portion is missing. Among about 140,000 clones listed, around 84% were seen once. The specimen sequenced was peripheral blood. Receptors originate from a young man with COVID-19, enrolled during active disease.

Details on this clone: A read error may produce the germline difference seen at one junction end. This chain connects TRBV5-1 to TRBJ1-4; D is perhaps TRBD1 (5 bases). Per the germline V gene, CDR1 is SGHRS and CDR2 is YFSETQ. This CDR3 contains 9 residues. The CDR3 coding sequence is TGCGCCAGCAGCTCGGGACTTAGTTTT. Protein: CASSSGLSF.

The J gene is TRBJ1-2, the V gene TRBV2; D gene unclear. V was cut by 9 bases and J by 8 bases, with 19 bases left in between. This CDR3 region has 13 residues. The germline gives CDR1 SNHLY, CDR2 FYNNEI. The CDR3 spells CASFAGHVYGYTF. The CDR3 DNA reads TGTGCCAGTTTCGCGGGTCACGTTTACGGCTACACCTTC.

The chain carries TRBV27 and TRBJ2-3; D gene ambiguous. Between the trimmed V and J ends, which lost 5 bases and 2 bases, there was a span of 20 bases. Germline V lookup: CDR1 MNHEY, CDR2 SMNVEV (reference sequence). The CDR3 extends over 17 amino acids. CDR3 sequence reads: CASSPLRGTRYTDTQYF. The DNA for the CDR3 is TGTGCCAGCAGTCCGCTAAGAGGCACAAGGTACACAGATACGCAGTATTTT.

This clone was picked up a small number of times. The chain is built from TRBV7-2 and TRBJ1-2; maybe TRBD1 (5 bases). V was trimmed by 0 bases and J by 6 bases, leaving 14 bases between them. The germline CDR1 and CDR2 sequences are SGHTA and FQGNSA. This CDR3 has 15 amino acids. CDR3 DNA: TGTGCCAGCAGCTTAGCGTCCGGGTCGGGGGATGGCTACACCTTC. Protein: CASSLASGSGDGYTF.